This T cell receptor beta chain was obtained from a study of shared clonotypes between healthy human individuals. Positive CCR7 selection of CD45RO-negative cells yielded the naive CD8 cells, and terminally differentiated effector memory CD45RA+ cells were excluded. All donors qualified as healthy HIV-negative adults and had experienced no recent acute infections or vaccinations. The study ran the assay at deep level. Study processing details: Filtering differed because ImmunoSEQ produced junction-only sequences that carried no quality scores. TCRdb keeps only in-frame clones here, not all; method: immunoSEQ multiplex PCR. V, J and clone size derive from that table, while D and trimming were established from the DNA sequence. The sample has more than 2 million clones; just over 90% are singletons. CDR3 length: 16 residues.

This chain joins TRBV21-1 and TRBJ2-1; the table names TRBD2, a call not compared with the DNA. TRBV21-1 is given as a pseudogene. The sequence came from a man aged 18 to 29 in good health. Some clones in this sample may be carry-over from other donors' samples. Source material: naive CD8+ T cells from PBMCs. CDR3 DNA: TGTGCCAGCAGCAGCCTGACTTGGAGCTCCTACAATGAGCAGTTCTTC. Amino acid sequence: CASSSLTWSSYNEQFF.